These 7 T cell receptor beta chains originate from one sample sequenced in a study of blood T cells in healthy people across ages. With a J-beta primer mix and a sample-barcoded 5' primer, a second PCR ran 7 to 11 cycles. MiXCR, run by TCRdb on the 5' RACE reads, gives a single entry per CDR3 protein. This repertoire shows 1.5 million to 2 million distinct CDR3 sequences, about 50% found once; its top ten account for less than 2.5%. The sequencing input was blood. Receptor source: a woman aged 40 to 50 in good health.

The rearrangement links TRBV7-9 to TRBJ2-1, with TRBD2 identical over 15 bases. The CDR3 loop spans 19 amino acids. V was clipped by 1 base and J by 5 bases; unmatched bases: 9. Per germline, CDR1 SEHNR and CDR2 FQNEAQ (reference sequence). The CDR3 coding sequence is TGTGCCAGCAGCTTAGTCAAAGGACTAGCGGGGGGGCCGCACAATGAGCAGTTCTTC. This codes for CASSLVKGLAGGPHNEQFF.

This sequence joins TRBV27 and TRBJ2-7; 10 bases are shared with TRBD2. The CDR3 has 19 residues. V gave up 0 bases and J gave up 1 base; unmatched junction bases: 12. Germline CDR1 MNHEY, CDR2 SMNVEV (reference sequence). The CDR3 nucleotides read TGTGCCAGCAGTTTATCGGGGGCGTCTAGCGGGGGCCCTTCCTACGAGCAGTACTTC. This encodes CASSLSGASSGGPSYEQYF.

This chain uses TRBV4-2 with TRBJ1-2; D gene uncertain. CDR1 is LGHNA, CDR2 YNFKEQ, per germline. The CDR3 is 14 amino acids. V lost 1 base to trimming and J lost 3 bases, with 9 bases between them. For the CDR3, the DNA is TGTGCCAGCAGCCAAGCGACGGGCTACTATGGCTACACCTTC. It translates to CASSQATGYYGYTF.

This clonotype was detected a few times. The chain joins TRBV29-1 to TRBJ2-4; D possibly corresponds to TRBD1 (6 bases). The CDR3 is 12 residues long. With 4 bases removed from V and 5 bases from J, the gap between germline ends came to 9 bases. Looked up from germline, CDR1 is SQVTM and CDR2 is ANQGSEA. CDR3 DNA: TGCAGCGTTGTGGGGACACAAAACATTCAGTACTTC. Amino acids: CSVVGTQNIQYF. The full variable domain, its missing parts supplied by reference TRBV29-1 and TRBJ2-4, is SAVISQKPSRDICQRGTSLTIQCQVDSQVTMMFWYRQQPGQSLTLIATANQGSEATYESGFVIDKFPISRPNLTFSTLTVSNMSPEDSSIYLCSVVGTQNIQYFGAGTRLSVL.

The genes are TRBV28 and TRBJ1-2, with D possibly TRBD1 on 6 matching bases. The CDR3 consists of 14 residues. The germline V gene has CDR1 MDHEN and CDR2 SYDVKM. Trimming cost V 6 bases and J 3 bases, with 14 bases left between them. The CDR3 nucleotides read TGTGCCAGCAGCAGGACCCGGACAGACTATGGCTACACCTTC. As protein: CASSRTRTDYGYTF.

This clonotype was counted only a few times. The junction shows a germline mismatch at one end, possibly a read error. The chain carries TRBV7-9 and TRBJ2-5; D gene uncertain. Germline CDR1 is SEHNR and CDR2 is FQNEAQ (reference sequence). The length of the CDR3 is 13 residues. CDR3 loop: CASSPDAQQTQYF. CDR3 in DNA: TGTGCCAGCAGCCCTGACGCCCAACAGACCCAGTACTTC.

The rearrangement uses TRBV27 and TRBJ1-1; D possibly corresponds to TRBD1 (6 bases). The V end was cut by 0 bases, the J end by 0 bases, with 8 bases between. The germline V gene has CDR1 MNHEY and CDR2 SMNVEV (reference sequence). This CDR3 contains 15 residues. DNA of the CDR3: TGTGCCAGCAGTTTATCCAGGGGTATGAACACTGAAGCTTTCTTT. Translating it yields CASSLSRGMNTEAFF.